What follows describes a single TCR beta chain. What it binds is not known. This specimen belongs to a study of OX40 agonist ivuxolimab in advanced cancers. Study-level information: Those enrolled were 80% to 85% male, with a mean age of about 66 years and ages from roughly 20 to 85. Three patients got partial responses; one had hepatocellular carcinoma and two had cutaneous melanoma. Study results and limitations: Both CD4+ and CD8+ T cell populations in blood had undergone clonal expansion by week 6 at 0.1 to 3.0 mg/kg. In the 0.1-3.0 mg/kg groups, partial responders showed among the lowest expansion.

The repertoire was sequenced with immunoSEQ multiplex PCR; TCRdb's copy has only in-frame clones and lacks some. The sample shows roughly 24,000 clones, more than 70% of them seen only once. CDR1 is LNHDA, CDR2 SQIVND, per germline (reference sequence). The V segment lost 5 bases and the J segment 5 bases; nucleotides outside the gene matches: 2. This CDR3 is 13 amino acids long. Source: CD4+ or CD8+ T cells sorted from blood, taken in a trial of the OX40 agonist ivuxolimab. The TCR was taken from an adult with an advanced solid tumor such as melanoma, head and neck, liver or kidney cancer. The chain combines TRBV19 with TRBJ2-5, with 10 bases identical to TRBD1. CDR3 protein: CASSDRGLETQYF. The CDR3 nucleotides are TGTGCCAGTAGTGACAGGGGGCTGGAGACCCAGTACTTC.